A selection of T cell receptor beta chains follows, all from one sample in a study of graft-versus-host responses after intestinal transplantation. For these receptors, no antigen is known. Repertoires were generated with immunoSEQ multiplex PCR, while TCRdb's copy carries only in-frame clones and drops some. There are about 120,000 clones in the sample; roughly 95% occur only once, and around 0.55% lies in the top ten. Specimen: unstimulated CD8+ T cells sorted from spleen or lymph node cells, collected before intestinal transplant. All receptors derive from a human donor who received an intestinal transplant. CDR3s include the opening cysteine and the closing phenylalanine or tryptophan. The order of the fields is clone size, J gene, CDR3 length, D gene, V gene, CDR3 protein, CDR3 DNA. A D gene is named only where the DNA matches it firmly. Clone size is not always given. Where it is, it says once, few, many or a class for expanded clones.

NA,TRBJ1-5,16,NA,TRBV18,CASSPKGEESNQPQHF,TGTGCCAGCTCACCGAAAGGGGAGGAGAGCAATCAGCCCCAGCATTTT
once,TRBJ2-7,13,NA,TRBV14,CASSPTVSYEQYF,TGTGCCAGCAGTCCGACAGTATCCTACGAGCAGTACTTC
NA,TRBJ1-5,15,TRBD1,TRBV28,CASSLYDRVQQPQHF,TGTGCCAGCAGTTTGTACGACAGGGTCCAACAGCCCCAGCATTTT
NA,TRBJ1-2,14,NA,TRBV5-6,CASSLEWVGYGYTF,TGTGCCAGCAGCTTGGAATGGGTGGGGTATGGCTACACCTTC
NA,TRBJ2-5,14,NA,TRBV7-2,CASSSGVGGTAQYF,TGTGCCAGCAGCTCGGGCGTCGGCGGGACGGCCCAGTACTTC
NA,TRBJ2-3,14,NA,TRBV6-1,CASSDSGSTDTQYF,TGTGCCAGCAGTGATTCCGGTAGCACAGATACGCAGTATTTT
NA,TRBJ2-7,14,TRBD2,TRBV19,CASSMGGVGYEQYF,TGTGCCAGTAGTATGGGAGGGGTTGGCTACGAGCAGTACTTC
NA,TRBJ2-7,13,NA,TRBV6-1,CASSEINAYEQYF,TGTGCCAGCAGTGAAATCAACGCCTACGAGCAGTACTTC
once,TRBJ2-5,15,TRBD1,TRBV6-5,CASSATQTGPETQYF,TGTGCCAGCAGCGCTACTCAGACAGGGCCAGAGACCCAGTACTTC
NA,TRBJ2-7,12,NA,TRBV5-1,CASSLIGYEQYF,TGCGCCAGCAGCTTAATCGGGTACGAGCAGTACTTC
NA,TRBJ2-7,14,NA,TRBV11-1,CASSSGVDPYEQYF,TGTGCCAGCAGCTCGGGTGTAGATCCGTATGAGCAGTACTTC